These 32 T cell receptor beta chains came from one sample sequenced in a study of CD4+ T cells in melanoma. Measured with immunoSEQ multiplex PCR; TCRdb has only the in-frame clones, and not every one. The data hold some 9,500 clones, with roughly two thirds observed a single time. What was sequenced was cells from a culture (not recorded whether cultured in vitro). The receptors stem from a human donor with melanoma.

The gene calls are TRBV27 and TRBJ2-4; TRBD2 is a possible D gene (7 bases). There are 17 residues in the CDR3. The V gene's germline CDR1 is MNHEY and CDR2 SMNVEV (reference sequence). V gave up 3 bases and J gave up 0 bases, with 15 bases separating them. The CDR3 region has the DNA TGTGCCAGCAGTTTGTTCTCCGGGGGGCTAGCCAAAAACATTCAGTACTTC. Protein product: CASSLFSGGLAKNIQYF.

The chain employs TRBV27 and TRBJ1-2; weak D call: TRBD1 (6 bases). The CDR3 runs to 14 residues. Trimming pared 5 bases from V and 8 bases from J, leaving 18 bases between. Germline values: CDR1 MNHEY, CDR2 SMNVEV (reference sequence). The CDR3 here is CASSGTTGSRGYTF. The CDR3 coding sequence is TGTGCCAGCAGTGGGACCACAGGGTCGCGGGGCTACACCTTC.

The chain employs TRBV18 and TRBJ1-4; D remains unclear. Trimming took off 3 bases at V and 14 bases at J, with 25 bases between the two ends. Germline V lookup: CDR1 KGHSH, CDR2 LQKENI. The CDR3 extends over 16 amino acids. This CDR3 is CASSPGSAGAGKWLFF. As DNA, the CDR3 is TGTGCCAGCTCACCGGGGTCGGCCGGCGCGGGAAAATGGCTGTTTTTT. Combining the CDR3 with reference TRBV18 and TRBJ1-4 gives the whole variable domain NAGVMQNPRHLVRRRGQEARLRCSPMKGHSHVYWYRQLPEEGLKFMVYLQKENIIDESGMPKERFSAEFPKEGPSILRIQQVVRGDSAAYFCASSPGSAGAGKWLFFGSGTQLSVL.

The chain is built from TRBV5-1 and TRBJ2-5; TRBD1 agrees at 8 bases. V gave up 4 bases and J gave up 1 base; unmatched junction bases: 3. There are 14 residues in the CDR3. Germline V gene sequence: CDR1 SGHRS, CDR2 YFSETQ. CDR3: CASSRGTGQETQYF. The CDR3 bases are TGCGCCAGCAGCCGAGGGACAGGCCAAGAGACCCAGTACTTC.

A single count supports this clone. The chain has TRBV6-5 and TRBJ2-1, with 9 bases lining up with TRBD1. Per the germline V gene, CDR1 is MNHEY and CDR2 is SVGAGI. This CDR3 comprises 15 residues. With 2 bases clipped from V and 8 bases from J, the junction kept 7 bases outside the gene matches. CDR3: CASSYAGTGSYEQFF. As DNA, the CDR3 is TGTGCCAGCAGTTACGCCGGGACAGGGTCTTATGAGCAGTTCTTC.

The V and J genes are TRBV7-9 and TRBJ2-7; 8 bases are shared with TRBD1. This CDR3 has 13 amino acids. The ends lost 5 bases at V and 3 bases at J; junction bases unmatched: 3. Per germline, CDR1 SEHNR and CDR2 FQNEAQ (reference sequence). Here the CDR3 reads CASSPGQGYEQYF. The CDR3 DNA sequence: TGTGCCAGCAGCCCCGGACAGGGCTACGAGCAGTACTTC.

The chain joins TRBV18 to TRBJ2-5, with D hard to call. Judging by the DNA end, TRBJ2-7 fits better; the J call may be wrong. This CDR3 is 15 amino acids long. Germline CDR1 KGHSH, CDR2 LQKENI. The CDR3 loop reads CASSADHRSSYEQYF. Here the CDR3 DNA reads TGTGCCAGCTCGGCGGACCACCGGAGCTCCTACGAGCAGTACTTC.

As concerns this clone: One end of the junction varies from germline; a read error may be responsible. The chain is built from TRBV6-6 and TRBJ1-1, with D tentatively TRBD1 (5 bases). CDR3 length: 13 amino acids. CDR1 and CDR2 from the germline V gene are MNHNY and SVGAGI (reference sequence). Here the CDR3 reads CASSYASPGNQSF. Written as DNA, the CDR3 is TGTGCCAGCAGTTACGCCTCCCCAGGGAATCAAAGCTTT.

V and J are TRBV11-1 and TRBJ1-2; D gene uncertain. Germline assignment: CDR1 SGHAT and CDR2 FQDESV (reference sequence). The V gene lost 5 bases and the J gene lost 2 bases, with 15 bases spanning the gap. This CDR3 spans 15 amino acids. The CDR3 DNA reads TGTGCCAGCAGCATGTTGGGCGCCGGGAACTATGGCTACACCTTC. This translates into CASSMLGAGNYGYTF.

The chain uses TRBV2 and TRBJ1-4; unclear D gene. V lost 6 bases to trimming and J lost 5 bases, with 13 bases between them. In germline, CDR1 is SNHLY, CDR2 FYNNEI. The CDR3 totals 14 residues. The CDR3, as DNA: TGTGCCAGCAGCAACCCAGCCCTGAATGAAAAACTGTTTTTT. Translated, it gives CASSNPALNEKLFF.

This clone was recorded a few times. CDR3 in amino acids: CASSSSGSSYNEQFF. For the CDR3, the DNA is TGTGCCAGCAGCAGTAGCGGGAGCTCCTACAATGAGCAGTTCTTC. The chain combines TRBV9 with TRBJ2-1; 9 bases map to TRBD2. CDR3 size: 15 residues. The germline V gene encodes CDR1 SGDLS and CDR2 YYNGEE. J was trimmed by 0 bases and V by 4 bases; bases with no gene match: 2. Full variable domain (remainder filled in from reference TRBV9 and TRBJ2-1): DSGVTQTPKHLITATGQRVTLRCSPRSGDLSVYWYQQSLDQGLQFLIQYYNGEERAKGNILERFSAQQFPDLHSELNLSSLELGDSALYFCASSSSGSSYNEQFFGPGTRLTVL.

In this sample, this clone turned up once. The chain couples TRBV7-8 to TRBJ1-2; a weak D match, TRBD1 (5 bases). The CDR3 runs 14 residues. The germline V and J ends were trimmed by 1 base and 2 bases, with 8 bases remaining between them. Per germline, CDR1 SGHVS and CDR2 FQNEAQ. In DNA, the CDR3 is TGTGCCAGCAGCTTAGAAACAGGCAACTATGGCTACACCTTC. Its translation is CASSLETGNYGYTF.

V gene TRBV4-2 combines with J gene TRBJ1-2, with 7 bases aligning to TRBD1. CDR1 is LGHNA and CDR2 is YNFKEQ in the germline V gene. This CDR3 spans 15 amino acids. The J segment lost 6 bases and the V segment lost 5 bases, leaving 12 bases of the junction unmatched. CDR3 residues: CASSLTGKGADGYTF. In nucleotides, the CDR3 is TGTGCCAGCAGCTTGACGGGGAAGGGGGCAGATGGCTACACCTTC.

V is TRBV10-3 and J is TRBJ1-1; D remains ambiguous. Germline V gene data show CDR1 as ENHRY and CDR2 as SYGVKD. This CDR3 has 11 amino acids. Trimming took 3 bases from V and 10 from J, leaving 9 bases between them. CDR3 sequence reads: CAISEGAGAFF. The CDR3 nucleotides read TGTGCCATCAGTGAAGGAGCAGGAGCTTTCTTT.

This clone was found once. The chain employs TRBV5-6 and TRBJ1-3; 8 nucleotides match TRBD1. Per germline, CDR1 SGHDT and CDR2 YYEEEE. Unmatched junction bases numbered 6, after V lost 1 base and J lost 0 bases. The CDR3 has 17 residues. CDR3 residues: CASSLMDRAYSGNTIYF. The CDR3 nucleotides are TGTGCCAGCAGCTTGATGGACAGGGCTTACTCTGGAAACACCATATATTTT.

Comments on this clone: The sample contains more than one DNA sequence encoding this CDR3. The chain carries TRBV5-4 and TRBJ1-2; D gene uncertain. The germline gives CDR1 SGHNT, CDR2 YYREEE (reference sequence). The CDR3 loop spans 12 amino acids. The V and J ends lost 1 base and 11 bases respectively, with 12 bases between them. The CDR3 DNA reads TGTGCCAGCAGCTTGCACGGCGAGGGTTACACCTTC. Its protein product is CASSLHGEGYTF.

The CDR3 reads CASSLSRGLYGYTF. DNA of the CDR3: TGTGCCAGCAGCTTATCAAGGGGGCTCTATGGCTACACCTTC. The chain links TRBV11-1 to TRBJ1-2, with TRBD1 matching 7 bases. The CDR3 sequence is 14 residues long. The junction had 4 bases not matched to a gene; V was cut back by 2 bases and J by 4 bases. Germline assignment: CDR1 SGHAT and CDR2 FQDESV (reference sequence).

V gene TRBV7-9 combines with J gene TRBJ1-2; maybe TRBD1 (5 bases). This CDR3 is 12 amino acids long. V lost 6 bases and J 3 bases, leaving 8 bases between the germline ends. Germline V gene sequence: CDR1 SEHNR, CDR2 FQNEAQ (reference sequence). The CDR3 loop reads CASRGLDYGYTF. In DNA form, the CDR3 reads TGTGCCAGCAGGGGGCTGGACTATGGCTACACCTTC.

This clone appeared a few times. The CDR3 sequence: CASSLSPAGGQETQYF. The CDR3 DNA reads TGTGCCAGCAGCTTGTCCCCAGCGGGGGGCCAAGAGACCCAGTACTTC. This chain connects TRBV5-4 to TRBJ2-5, with TRBD2 identical over 9 bases. This CDR3 is 16 amino acids long. V dropped 1 base and J dropped 1; count of bases not matched to a gene: 5. Germline CDR1 is SGHNT and CDR2 is YYREEE (reference sequence).

The chain has TRBV5-1 and TRBJ1-2, with 10 bases identical to TRBD1. V was clipped by 4 bases and J by 4 bases; unmatched bases: 4. CDR3 length: 14 residues. Germline V gives CDR1 SGHRS, CDR2 YFSETQ. The CDR3, as DNA: TGCGCCAGCAGCCGGGGGACAGGGGCCTATGGCTACACCTTC. It is translated as CASSRGTGAYGYTF.

The chain combines TRBV7-9 with TRBJ2-7, with TRBD2 as a possible D gene (5 bases). The V and J ends lost 8 bases and 4 bases respectively, with 9 bases between them. This CDR3 region has 11 residues. Germline CDR1 SEHNR, CDR2 FQNEAQ (reference sequence). CDR3: CASDRGYEQYF. The CDR3 nucleotides read TGTGCCAGCGACCGAGGGTACGAGCAGTACTTC.

The chain couples TRBV10-3 to TRBJ2-1; TRBD1 matches at 7 bases. The V gene's germline CDR1 is ENHRY and CDR2 SYGVKD. The CDR3 extends over 14 amino acids. The ends lost 4 bases at V and 7 bases at J; junction bases unmatched: 7. CDR3 in amino acids: CAISAQGKVNEQFF. Written as DNA, the CDR3 is TGTGCCATCAGTGCACAGGGGAAGGTGAATGAGCAGTTCTTC.

CDR3 residues: CASSLQRGRETQYF. CDR3 DNA sequence: TGCGCCAGCAGCCTGCAGCGGGGCCGGGAGACCCAGTACTTC. The J gene is TRBJ2-5, the V gene TRBV4-1; TRBD2 matches 7 bases. The trim removed 4 bases at V and 5 bases at J, leaving 7 bases unmatched. CDR3 size: 14 residues. Germline V CDR1 and CDR2: MGHRA, YSYEKL.

The gene calls are TRBV2 and TRBJ1-1; D is uncertain. Germline CDR1 is SNHLY and CDR2 is FYNNEI. The CDR3 is made up of 14 amino acids. V was trimmed by 6 bases and J by 7 bases, leaving 18 bases between them. The CDR3 coding sequence is TGTGCCAGCAGAAGGGAGGAAATGACGGTTGAAGCTTTCTTT. Protein product: CASRREEMTVEAFF.

The CDR3 DNA reads TGTGCCAGCAGTGCTCTAGCGGGGGGGACCTACGAGCAGTACTTC. Translation: CASSALAGGTYEQYF. V usage is TRBV5-5 and J usage is TRBJ2-5, with 12 positions matching TRBD2. The J call is in doubt because the DNA end fits TRBJ2-7 better. In germline, CDR1 is SGHKS, CDR2 YYEKEE (reference sequence). The CDR3 totals 15 residues.

The chain has TRBV11-2 and TRBJ1-3, with D uncertain. There are 12 residues in the CDR3. Per germline, CDR1 SGHAT and CDR2 FQNNGV. The V and J ends lost 7 bases and 6 bases respectively, with 10 bases between them. CDR3 nucleotide sequence: TGTGCCAGCACCCAAACCCAAAACACCATATATTTT. Protein: CASTQTQNTIYF.

This clone appeared a single time. The chain carries TRBV5-5 and TRBJ2-5, with D perhaps assigned TRBD1 or TRBD2 (5 bases each). The length of the CDR3 is 12 residues. V was pared by 7 bases and J by 2 bases, with 9 bases between. Germline values: CDR1 SGHKS, CDR2 YYEKEE (reference sequence). CDR3 in DNA: TGTGCCAGCGGGGGTCAGCAAGAGACCCAGTACTTC. Encoded protein: CASGGQQETQYF.

The chain combines TRBV6-1 with TRBJ1-3; a possible D gene is TRBD1 (6 bases). Trimming took off 7 bases at V and 6 bases at J, with 16 bases between the two ends. Germline V gene data show CDR1 as MNHNS and CDR2 as SASEGT. This CDR3 region has 14 residues. CDR3 sequence: CASTPGTRTNTIYF. Written as DNA, the CDR3 is TGTGCCAGCACCCCCGGGACAAGGACAAACACCATATATTTT.

This clone was observed a handful of times. The CDR3 DNA reads TGTGCCAGTAGTCTCACCGCCGGGACTAGCGGCCCGCGAGGGACCCAGTACTTC. It specifies CASSLTAGTSGPRGTQYF. The chain uses TRBV19 and TRBJ2-5; the match to TRBD2 covers 11 bases. CDR1 is LNHDA and CDR2 is SQIVND in the germline V gene (reference sequence). There are 18 residues in the CDR3. The V gene end was trimmed by 5 bases and the J gene end by 7 bases; junction bases not matched to a gene: 18.

This clone showed up just a few times. The rearrangement joins TRBV10-2 to TRBJ1-2; D gene ambiguous. This CDR3 has 14 amino acids. The germline V gene encodes CDR1 WSHSY and CDR2 SAAADI. V lost 3 bases to trimming and J lost 2 bases, with 10 bases between them. The CDR3, as DNA: TGCGCCAGCAGTGATCGGGGTTCGAACTATGGCTACACCTTC. It yields the protein CASSDRGSNYGYTF.

The chain joins TRBV6-6 to TRBJ1-3, with 9 positions matching TRBD1. The CDR3 sequence is 12 residues long. Germline CDR1 reads MNHNY; CDR2 reads SVGAGI (reference sequence). V shed 10 bases, J shed 4 bases, and the junction held 2 bases outside the gene matches. The CDR3 spells CATGTGGNTIYF. The CDR3 DNA follows: TGTGCCACCGGGACAGGGGGAAACACCATATATTTT.

The gene calls are TRBV9 and TRBJ2-3, with 13 bases identical to TRBD2. Germline CDR1 SGDLS, CDR2 YYNGEE. The J segment lost 4 bases and the V segment lost 2 bases, leaving 10 bases of the junction unmatched. This CDR3 is built from 18 residues. The DNA of the CDR3 is TGTGCCAGCAGCGTCAAAGGGACTAGCGGGGTTGGGGCAGATACGCAGTATTTT. It translates to CASSVKGTSGVGADTQYF. The full variable domain, with the rest looked up from reference TRBV9 and TRBJ2-3, is DSGVTQTPKHLITATGQRVTLRCSPRSGDLSVYWYQQSLDQGLQFLIQYYNGEERAKGNILERFSAQQFPDLHSELNLSSLELGDSALYFCASSVKGTSGVGADTQYFGPGTRLTVL.